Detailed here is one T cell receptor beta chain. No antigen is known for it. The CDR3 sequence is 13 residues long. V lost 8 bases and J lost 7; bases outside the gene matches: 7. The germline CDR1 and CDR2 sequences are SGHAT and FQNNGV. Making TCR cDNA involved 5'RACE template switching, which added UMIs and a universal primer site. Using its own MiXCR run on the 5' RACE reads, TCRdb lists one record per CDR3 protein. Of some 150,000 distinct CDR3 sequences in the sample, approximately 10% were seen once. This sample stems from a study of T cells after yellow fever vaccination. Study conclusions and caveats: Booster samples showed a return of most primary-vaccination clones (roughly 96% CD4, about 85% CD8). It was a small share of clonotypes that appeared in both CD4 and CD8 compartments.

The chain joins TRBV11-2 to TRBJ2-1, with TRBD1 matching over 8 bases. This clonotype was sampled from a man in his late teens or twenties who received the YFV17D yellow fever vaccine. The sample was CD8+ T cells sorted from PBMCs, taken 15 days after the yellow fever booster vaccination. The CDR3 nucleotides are TGTGCCAGCGGACAGACAGGGGATAATGAGCAGTTCTTC. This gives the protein CASGQTGDNEQFF.